This TCR beta chain is from a study of somatic mutations in cytotoxic T cells in rheumatoid arthritis. Only in-frame clones appear in the TCRdb table, and some are missing; sequencing was by immunoSEQ multiplex PCR. Of 20,000 or so clones in the sample, almost 85% were seen once. Sequenced: CD8+ T cells sorted from blood. The sequence derives from a woman aged 50 to 60 in good health.

In DNA form, the CDR3 reads TGTGCCAGCAGCGCAACAGGGGGCCCTTCGTACGAGCAGTACTTC. The encoded protein is CASSATGGPSYEQYF. The rearrangement joins TRBV9 to TRBJ2-7; 9 nucleotides match TRBD1. The germline gives CDR1 SGDLS, CDR2 YYNGEE. This CDR3 comprises 15 residues. J gave up 4 bases and V 3 bases, and 8 bases lay outside the gene matches.